This T cell receptor beta chain was captured by sequencing in a study of cytomegalovirus exposure and HLA in healthy donors. Study findings and constraints: For presence/absence analyses, sequencing depth was assumed to be roughly uniform across donors. A highly shared variant cluster was judged a likely technical artifact. Researchers catalogued approximately 160 TCR beta chains as cytomegalovirus-associated. Researchers reported in a later analysis that a missense DCLRE1C variant was tied to TCR beta V- and J-gene trimming.

CDR1 is LGHNA, CDR2 YSLEER, per germline. The CDR3 extends over 16 amino acids. V lost 4 bases and J 1 base, leaving 13 bases between the germline ends. About this clone: Its target is not known.

The PCR ran on 60 Vbeta and 13 Jbeta primers. Libraries were prepared by immunoSEQ multiplex PCR; TCRdb keeps only in-frame clonotypes and omits some of them. The table has approximately 180,000 clones, around four fifths seen once; the top ten hold approximately 1.5%. V and J are TRBV4-3 and TRBJ2-2; D remains unclear. The sequenced sample consisted of PBMCs. The clonotype comes from a woman younger than 45 in good health and CMV-seropositive. CDR3 sequence: CASSPRYDRNTGELFF. Written as DNA, the CDR3 is TGCGCCAGCAGCCCTAGATACGACCGGAACACCGGGGAGCTGTTTTTT.